This T cell receptor beta chain was observed in a study of CD8+ T cells in alopecia areata. A note on this clone: The antigen remains unidentified.

The study team obtained lesional scalp punch biopsies and peripheral blood from alopecia areata patients. Germline-derived CDR1 and CDR2 are SGHRS and YFSETQ. With V trimmed by 4 bases and J by 3 bases, 4 bases remained unmatched. The CDR3 has 14 amino acids. Study findings and constraints: With patients, TCR sharing proved less clear than in mice, a difference possibly related to HLA. Scalp samples also yield sequences of resident alphabeta T cells from normal skin.

Once RNA had been extracted, it was reverse transcribed into cDNA to act as the sequencing template. Only in-frame clones appear in the TCRdb table, and some are missing; sequencing was by immunoSEQ multiplex PCR. This sample has about 64,000 clones, with roughly 40% found just once. Sample: NKG2D-low CD8+ T cells sorted from blood. This clonotype originated in a human donor with alopecia areata. The rearrangement links TRBV5-1 to TRBJ1-5; 7 bases align to TRBD1. The CDR3 loop is CASSPGTDNQPQHF. CDR3 nucleotide sequence: TGCGCCAGCAGCCCCGGGACAGACAATCAGCCCCAGCATTTT.